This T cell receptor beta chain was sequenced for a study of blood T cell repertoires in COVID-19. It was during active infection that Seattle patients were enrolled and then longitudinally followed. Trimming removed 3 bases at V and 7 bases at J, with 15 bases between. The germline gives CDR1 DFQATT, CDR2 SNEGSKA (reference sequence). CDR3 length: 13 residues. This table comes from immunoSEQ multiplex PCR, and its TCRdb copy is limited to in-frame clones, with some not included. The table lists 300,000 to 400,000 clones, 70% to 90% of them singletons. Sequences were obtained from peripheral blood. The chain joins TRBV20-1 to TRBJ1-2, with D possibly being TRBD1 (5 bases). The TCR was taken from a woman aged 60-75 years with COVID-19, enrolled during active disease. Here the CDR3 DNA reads TGCAGTGCTAGTGGTGGCAGGGTAGGTGGCTACACCTTC. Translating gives CSASGGRVGGYTF.